These T cell receptor beta chains were read from a single sample in a study of CD8 T cells in ankylosing spondylitis. TCRdb passed the 5' RACE reads through MiXCR, listing each CDR3 protein once. The sample has some 450,000 distinct CDR3 sequences; approximately 17% are singletons. Sequencing was carried out using blood, either unsorted or a sorted T cell fraction (not recorded which). These receptors came from a male donor with ankylosing spondylitis. Both conserved end residues are part of each CDR3. D genes are given only for firm matches. Size is omitted from some rows. Given values are once, few, many or a class for expanded clones.

clone_size	v_call	j_call	d_call	cdr3_aa	cdr3_nt
few	TRBV5-1	TRBJ1-2	TRBD1	CASSPRQGSDYGYTF	TGCGCCAGCAGCCCACGACAGGGGTCGGACTATGGCTACACCTTC
few	TRBV4-1	TRBJ1-1	NA	CASSQGTLNTEAFF	TGCGCCAGCAGCCAAGGGACACTGAACACTGAAGCTTTCTTT
NA	TRBV30	TRBJ2-5	NA	CAWTRTAQETQYF	TGTGCCTGGACTAGGACAGCACAAGAGACCCAGTACTTC
few	TRBV12-3/TRBV12-4	TRBJ2-1	TRBD1	CASSPLQGVSDNEQFF	TGTGCCAGCAGTCCTCTACAGGGGGTGTCGGACAATGAGCAGTTCTTC
NA	TRBV6-5	TRBJ1-6	NA	CASSYGRASLGNSPLHF	TGTGCCAGCAGTTACGGGAGGGCCTCCTTGGGGAATTCACCCCTCCACTTT
NA	TRBV5-1	TRBJ1-1	NA	CASSLEGTGIDEAFF	TGCGCCAGCAGCTTGGAGGGCACAGGGATTGATGAAGCTTTCTTT
few	TRBV2	TRBJ2-1	NA	CASSGGSPLYNEQFF	TGTGCCAGCAGTGGGGGGTCCCCCCTCTACAATGAGCAGTTCTTC
few	TRBV10-3	TRBJ2-7	TRBD2	CAISDTHSGIYEQYF	TGTGCCATCAGTGACACCCATAGCGGGATCTACGAGCAGTACTTC
NA	TRBV7-3	TRBJ2-1	TRBD2	CASSRTSGGLGEQFF	TGTGCCAGCAGCCGGACTAGCGGGGGGTTGGGTGAGCAGTTCTTC
many	TRBV12-3/TRBV12-4	TRBJ2-1	TRBD2	CASITSGSSGNEQFF	TGTGCCAGCATAACTAGCGGGAGCTCCGGTAATGAGCAGTTCTTC
few	TRBV5-1	TRBJ2-3	NA	CASSLMGRGSTDTQYF	TGCGCCAGCAGCCTGATGGGCCGGGGTAGCACAGATACGCAGTATTTT
NA	TRBV20-1	TRBJ1-2	TRBD1	CSATTGGVSMGYTF	TGCAGTGCTACTACAGGGGGTGTCTCTATGGGCTACACCTTC
few	TRBV20-1	TRBJ2-5	NA	CSANKVGGETQYF	TGCAGTGCTAATAAGGTGGGAGGAGAGACCCAGTACTTC
many	TRBV5-1	TRBJ2-7	TRBD2	CASSPTSGSSYEQYF	TGCGCCAGCAGCCCGACTAGCGGCAGTTCCTACGAGCAGTACTTC
many	TRBV2	TRBJ2-7	NA	CASSEWEYEQYF	TGTGCCAGCAGTGAGTGGGAATACGAGCAGTACTTC
NA	TRBV7-8	TRBJ2-3	NA	CASSPFPQGDADTQYF	TGTGCCAGCAGCCCCTTTCCCCAGGGCGACGCAGATACGCAGTATTTT
few	TRBV7-2	TRBJ2-1	TRBD2	CASTPTGLVNEQFF	TGTGCCAGCACCCCAACGGGACTAGTTAATGAGCAGTTCTTC
NA	TRBV7-2	TRBJ2-7	TRBD2	CASSPRGGLRYEQYF	TGTGCCAGCAGCCCCCGCGGGGGACTCAGATACGAGCAGTACTTC
few	TRBV11-1	TRBJ1-5	NA	CASSVNRNQPQHF	TGTGCCAGCAGCGTTAACAGAAATCAGCCCCAGCATTTT
NA	TRBV12-3/TRBV12-4	TRBJ2-7	TRBD2	CASSTRGGRVYEQYF	TGTGCCAGCAGTACACGGGGCGGGAGAGTCTACGAGCAGTACTTC
NA	TRBV4-1	TRBJ1-5	TRBD1	CASSQGPGTGGFQPQHF	TGCGCCAGCAGCCAAGGCCCCGGGACAGGGGGTTTTCAGCCCCAGCATTTT
NA	TRBV7-8	TRBJ2-2	NA	CASSFRGAGNTGELFF	TGTGCCAGCAGCTTTCGGGGGGCCGGGAACACCGGGGAGCTGTTTTTT
NA	TRBV20-1	TRBJ2-7	TRBD2	CSAIDPGLDDEQYF	TGCAGTGCTATCGATCCGGGACTAGATGACGAGCAGTACTTC
NA	TRBV6-5	TRBJ2-1	NA	CASSYRDNYNEQFF	TGTGCCAGCAGTTACCGGGACAACTACAATGAGCAGTTCTTC
many	TRBV29-1	TRBJ1-1	TRBD1	CSVHRGELAFF	TGCAGCGTCCACAGGGGGGAACTGGCTTTCTTT
few	TRBV2	TRBJ2-7	TRBD1	CASSLDRDPLYEQYF	TGTGCCAGCAGCTTAGACAGGGACCCCCTCTACGAGCAGTACTTC
few	TRBV5-1	TRBJ2-5	TRBD2	CASSDRGGQETQYF	TGCGCCAGCAGCGATCGGGGGGGGCAAGAGACCCAGTACTTC
few	TRBV27	TRBJ1-5	TRBD1	CASSLLGTGGISNQPQHF	TGTGCCAGCAGTTTATTGGGGACAGGAGGGATAAGCAATCAGCCCCAGCATTTT
NA	TRBV4-1	TRBJ2-7	NA	CASSQTPGAGIYEQYF	TGCGCCAGCAGCCAAACCCCCGGGGCGGGAATTTACGAGCAGTACTTC
few	TRBV29-1	TRBJ1-2	NA	CSVGASYGYTF	TGCAGCGTGGGGGCTAGCTATGGCTACACCTTC
many	TRBV7-2	TRBJ1-1	NA	CASRSGAGVNTEAFF	TGTGCCAGCAGGTCGGGCGCTGGGGTGAACACTGAAGCTTTCTTT
NA	TRBV20-1	TRBJ2-1	TRBD2	CSAEVSGGPDNEQFF	TGCAGTGCGGAGGTTAGCGGGGGGCCTGACAATGAGCAGTTCTTC
many	TRBV5-1	TRBJ2-1	TRBD2	CASSPGLAVYNEQFF	TGCGCCAGCAGCCCGGGACTAGCGGTCTACAATGAGCAGTTCTTC
few	TRBV5-1	TRBJ2-1	TRBD2	CASSPATGLAGKGHEQFF	TGCGCCAGCAGCCCAGCCACGGGACTAGCGGGGAAGGGGCATGAGCAGTTCTTC
few	TRBV19	TRBJ1-6	NA	CASSVTLNSPLHF	TGTGCCAGTAGTGTGACGCTAAATTCACCCCTCCACTTT
few	TRBV12-3/TRBV12-4	TRBJ2-7	NA	CASSLGPGLGAYEQYF	TGTGCCAGCAGTTTGGGGCCGGGATTAGGGGCCTACGAGCAGTACTTC
NA	TRBV6-2/TRBV6-3	TRBJ1-2	NA	CASSYHRGSNYGYTF	TGTGCCAGCAGTTACCACCGCGGCAGTAACTATGGCTACACCTTC
few	TRBV18	TRBJ2-1	TRBD2	CASSPPGLAGGHYNEQFF	TGTGCCAGCTCACCACCGGGACTAGCGGGAGGGCATTACAATGAGCAGTTCTTC
NA	TRBV4-1	TRBJ1-5	NA	CASSQEMGVQPQHF	TGCGCCAGCAGCCAAGAAATGGGCGTCCAGCCCCAGCATTTT
few	TRBV3-1	TRBJ1-2	TRBD1	CASSQPSPGQGYGYTF	TGTGCCAGCAGCCAACCATCCCCGGGACAGGGCTATGGCTACACCTTC
NA	TRBV19	TRBJ2-7	TRBD1	CASSISGQGALYEQYF	TGTGCCAGTAGTATTTCAGGACAGGGCGCGCTGTACGAGCAGTACTTC
NA	TRBV6-2/TRBV6-3	TRBJ2-2	NA	CASSFAPEGGRLSELFF	TGTGCCAGCAGTTTCGCGCCGGAGGGGGGGAGACTGTCGGAGCTGTTTTTT
few	TRBV20-1	TRBJ2-1	NA	CSANVGSYNEQFF	TGCAGTGCCAATGTGGGCTCCTACAATGAGCAGTTCTTC
few	TRBV6-2/TRBV6-3	TRBJ1-1	NA	CASTSVLEAFF	TGTGCCAGCACCTCAGTGCTTGAAGCTTTCTTT
NA	TRBV3-1	TRBJ1-2	NA	CASSREVGYGYTF	TGTGCCAGCAGCCGCGAAGTCGGGTATGGCTACACCTTC
NA	TRBV30	TRBJ2-1	NA	CAWEKSSYNEQFF	TGTGCCTGGGAAAAGAGCTCCTACAATGAGCAGTTCTTC
many	TRBV12-3/TRBV12-4	TRBJ2-5	NA	CASSVLATETQYF	TGTGCCAGCAGTGTTCTAGCGACAGAGACCCAGTACTTC
many	TRBV5-1	TRBJ1-5	TRBD1	CASSPGQGQPQHF	TGCGCCAGCAGCCCGGGACAGGGGCAGCCCCAGCATTTT
NA	TRBV20-1	TRBJ2-1	TRBD2	CSATPIAGAYNEQFF	TGCAGTGCTACCCCGATAGCGGGGGCCTACAATGAGCAGTTCTTC
few	TRBV12-3/TRBV12-4	TRBJ1-2	NA	CASSSHIYGYTF	TGTGCCAGCAGTTCCCACATTTATGGCTACACCTTC
many	TRBV3-1	TRBJ2-3	NA	CASSQDPAGNTDTQYF	TGTGCCAGCAGCCAAGACCCCGCCGGGAACACAGATACGCAGTATTTT
many	TRBV20-1	TRBJ1-1	NA	CSATDDTSEAFF	TGCAGTGCTACCGACGATACGTCTGAAGCTTTCTTT
few	TRBV20-1	TRBJ2-3	TRBD2	CSARAILAGSGTDTQYF	TGCAGTGCTAGAGCCATTCTAGCGGGATCAGGCACAGATACGCAGTATTTT